The present T cell receptor beta chain was sequenced within a study of blood T cell repertoires in COVID-19. The overall study: From the United States, Italy and Spain came samples of acute and convalescent COVID-19.

This clone appeared a few times. In the original processing: Researchers report that nucleated cell counts were estimated from reference gene primer amplification. The table came from immunoSEQ multiplex PCR; TCRdb's copy has only in-frame clones and leaves some out. The DNA was the basis for D and trimming; V, J and clone size are from that table. The repertoire has 200,000 to 250,000 clones, roughly 75% of them found once; the top ten carry around 7.7%. Germline V lookup: CDR1 MNHEY, CDR2 SVGAGI. Trimming took 4 bases from V and 0 from J, leaving 7 bases between them. The CDR3 runs 13 residues. The clonotype was recovered from a woman in her seventies with acute or convalescent COVID-19. Sequencing was done on a sample of peripheral blood. V is TRBV6-5 and J is TRBJ2-7; possibly TRBD2 for D (5 bases). The CDR3 sequence is CASSLGSSYEQYF. The DNA for the CDR3 is TGTGCCAGCAGTTTAGGGAGCTCCTACGAGCAGTACTTC.